The present entry profiles one T cell receptor beta chain with its context. No cognate antigen has been identified for it. One base away there is no much larger clone; base qualities are not given. This sample is drawn from a study of human T cells and chemical hapten exposure (dated by TCRdb to about 2021). Concerning the study at large: For sensitization, 2% DPC in acetone was applied to a roughly 2 cm by roughly 2 cm area of upper inner arm skin. Weekly therapeutic DPC doses were additionally applied to the scalp of patients throughout the approximately 25-week study period. Patch testing on the upper back used Finn chambers containing 0.01% DPC, with scoring done after 6 days according to International Contact Dermatitis Research Group standards. For TCR sequencing, blood came from over 25 alopecia patients at anywhere from one to four time points (pre-sensitization, 2, 6 and 24 weeks). Blood was sampled from patients pre-sensitization (week 0) and at 2, 6 and about 24 weeks after DPC sensitization. The study tracked peripheral blood TCR repertoire changes in vivo during primary and secondary sensitization to the hapten diphenylcyclopropenone (DPC) in alopecia patients. The patient cohort, mostly female, included alopecia areata with under or over 50% scalp involvement, alopecia totalis and alopecia universalis. Libraries were pooled for sequencing, and variation in per-sample TCR yields was attributed mainly to small differences in library volumes within the pool.

Reading the label with the study, this specimen's time point is: pre-sensitization, week 0. The treatment or condition label here, explained by the study, means: therapeutic diphenylcyclopropenone sensitization with weekly scalp DPC. At each patch-test visit, blood was drawn before the patch test was applied. Patients were considered eligible if aged 18 to 70, diagnosed with alopecia and deemed suitable for DPC therapy, and patients were excluded if pregnant. Total RNA was extracted from unfractionated whole blood collected in Tempus Blood RNA tubes. The cysteine opens and the phenylalanine closes a CDR3 of 18 amino acids. This entry keeps only the CDR3 DNA: 54 bases, framed from base 1. The germline V gene specifies SGHRS as CDR1 and YFSETQ as CDR2. V was cut back by 4 bases and J by 4 bases, leaving a gap of 23 bases between them. What the study reported, not specific to this receptor: Because all patients had alopecia, a presumed autoimmune disease, the immune response of the patients might differ from that of healthy individuals. The number of PT1 expanded TCRs positively correlated with patch test score, significant at thresholds 8, 16 and 32 but not 4. Repeated subsampling changed both the strength of the expansion versus patch-test correlation and the threshold at which the correlation became significant. Significantly more large CDR3 similarity clusters were formed by expanded TCRs than by pre-sensitization or healthy control sets, consistent with antigen-driven responses. No change with DPC sensitization was found in the number of TCRs above 1 in 1000 frequency, and no evidence of global repertoire structure alterations was found.

Library creation used RACE. The sequencer was a NextSeq 500. During library preparation, unique molecular identifiers were attached to individual cDNA molecules so that TCRs could be counted in a quantitative, reproducible way. From each blood RNA sample, both TCR alpha and TCR beta chains were sequenced. The study's processing was this. A median of about 89,000 TCRs per sample was observed, with a range of about 23,224 to 690,600. The Decombinator software suite was used to annotate V, J and CDR3 in the TCR reads. To make PS versus PT1 abundance plots, every sample was subsampled to the same number of TCRs (28,000). TCRs were defined as expanded if absent before sensitization and observed at least eight times at the 2-week time point. Starting from the raw public reads, TCRdb applied fastp trimming at Q25, assembled clones with MiXCR and retained in-frame beta chains. Identical CDR3 proteins give one entry, which carries the most common genes and DNA. What appears here as the V and J calls and clone size reflects TCRdb's work, not the paper's. The sample records about 80,000 distinct CDR3 sequences, 14% of which are singletons. Approximately 4.5% of the sample comes from the top ten.

This chain joins TRBV5-1 to TRBJ2-2; the D gene is possibly TRBD1, with 6 bases matching. The clonotype comes from a woman between 50 and 59 years old with alopecia areata. Some clones in this sample may be carry-over from other donors' samples. This specimen consisted of whole blood, obtained in connection with sensitization to the hapten diphenylcyclopropenone (DPC). The CDR3 has the sequence CASSQRDTALFSTGELFF. The DNA sequence is TGCGCCAGCAGCCAAAGGGACACAGCGCTGTTCAGCACCGGGGAGCTGTTTTTT.